These T cell receptor beta chains were read from a single sample in a study of beta chain features in type 1 diabetes. Profiling relied on immunoSEQ multiplex PCR, and the TCRdb table lists in-frame clones only, not all of them. The table has 300,000 or so clones, roughly 14% seen once. The sample was naive CD4+ T cells from blood. Every receptor here comes from a woman under 30 with type 1 diabetes. The conserved cysteine and the conserved F or W are not part of the CDR3 here. Fields, in order: CDR3 protein, V gene, J gene, D gene. D genes are given only for firm matches.

ASSMGRETQY,TRBV19,TRBJ2-5,NA
ASREPGQGIDIQY,TRBV6-6,TRBJ2-4,NA
ASSLQDSGDTQY,TRBV27,TRBJ2-3,NA
AISESRPANEKLF,TRBV10-3,TRBJ1-4,NA
ATSRGPGQPQH,TRBV15,TRBJ1-5,NA
ASSVAGDGADTQY,TRBV27,TRBJ2-3,TRBD2
ASSFGVRRAAEEPQH,TRBV25-1,TRBJ1-5,NA
ASSEASGYNEQF,TRBV2,TRBJ2-1,NA
ASSPRTSGTTGELF,TRBV2,TRBJ2-2,TRBD2
SVGGTAPGGSKNIQY,TRBV29-1,TRBJ2-4,NA
ASSLGQGSVGETQY,TRBV7-9,TRBJ2-5,NA
ASSVGASSSYNEQF,TRBV9,TRBJ2-1,NA
ASSLSGTGPIYT,TRBV7-2,TRBJ1-2,TRBD1
ASSGGQYNEQF,TRBV9,TRBJ2-1,TRBD1
ASRDYGEQY,TRBV6-5,TRBJ2-7,NA
ASSPTSIGTGGYYGYT,TRBV18,TRBJ1-2,TRBD1
ASSPRTVLSYEQY,TRBV7-2,TRBJ2-7,NA
ASSSGTGMGGYT,TRBV27,TRBJ1-2,TRBD1
ASTGLVPHNEQF,TRBV5-1,TRBJ2-1,TRBD2
ASRSLIPTGELF,TRBV5-1,TRBJ2-2,NA
ASSVATSGTYEQY,TRBV9,TRBJ2-7,TRBD2
SVSSQLAGEQY,TRBV29-1,TRBJ2-7,NA
ASSILGQSIYGYT,TRBV19,TRBJ1-2,TRBD1
ASSLERQGNTEAF,TRBV5-4,TRBJ1-1,TRBD1
ASSLPGQNIQETQY,TRBV28,TRBJ2-5,TRBD1
ASSIDTAQPYGYT,TRBV19,TRBJ1-2,NA
ASSVGTGGAGVETQY,TRBV9,TRBJ2-5,TRBD1
ASRRTAYTEAF,TRBV5-6,TRBJ1-1,NA
AWTAGPYNEQF,TRBV30,TRBJ2-1,NA
ASSDRASETQY,TRBV2,TRBJ2-5,NA
ASSSGTENTEAF,TRBV5-1,TRBJ1-1,NA
ATSRAPAGVSNEQF,TRBV15,TRBJ2-1,TRBD2
ASSQEVASGPYNEQF,TRBV4-1,TRBJ2-1,TRBD2
SVEEQSGTGTQY,TRBV29-1,TRBJ2-3,TRBD1
ASSRTRDSNEQF,TRBV9,TRBJ2-1,TRBD1
ASSEIAGTAADTQY,TRBV6-1,TRBJ2-3,TRBD2
ASSQIGQGGNQPQH,TRBV18,TRBJ1-5,TRBD1
ASRLRDSSSDTQY,TRBV2,TRBJ2-3,TRBD1
AWSSGAWGYT,TRBV30,TRBJ1-2,NA
ASSRASGQGSYEQY,TRBV18,TRBJ2-7,TRBD1
ASSLDRLIGGYEQY,TRBV7-8,TRBJ2-7,NA
ASSPSGSGRGVEQF,TRBV5-1,TRBJ2-1,TRBD2
ASSLGAGHGELF,TRBV7-2,TRBJ2-2,NA
ASSSGTSGTSGNEQF,TRBV5-1,TRBJ2-1,TRBD2
AARAGEGGTQY,TRBV6-5,TRBJ2-5,NA
ASSSSTGRSVDTQY,TRBV28,TRBJ2-3,NA
ASSSGFYYNEQF,TRBV7-9,TRBJ2-1,NA
ASTTRAKQETQY,TRBV6-6,TRBJ2-5,NA
ASKRGQGSYEQY,TRBV19,TRBJ2-7,TRBD1
ASSAWRDVETQY,TRBV27,TRBJ2-5,NA
ASSPYTSGSNTDTQY,TRBV7-9,TRBJ2-3,TRBD2
ASRPGTSGTLQY,TRBV27,TRBJ2-7,TRBD2
AWSGDRGKETQY,TRBV30,TRBJ2-5,TRBD1
ASSLSYNEQF,TRBV28,TRBJ2-1,NA
AWSPSGKLF,TRBV30,TRBJ1-4,NA